The present T cell receptor beta chain was sequenced within a study of control samples from healthy donors and cancer patients. Some clones are missing from TCRdb's copy, which holds only in-frame ones; the method was immunoSEQ multiplex PCR. The top ten clones hold about a sixth of a sample with approximately 80,000 clones, 91% of them seen once. This CDR3 contains 15 residues. V gave up 2 bases and J gave up 4 bases, with 12 bases separating them. Germline V gene data show CDR1 as MNHEY and CDR2 as SVGAGI. This sequence joins TRBV6-5 and TRBJ1-3; possibly TRBD1 for D (5 bases). Specimen: blood. The clonotype originates from a man in his thirties or forties in good health. This chain's CDR3 is CASSYGGGGGNTIYF. The CDR3 nucleotides read TGTGCCAGCAGTTACGGGGGGGGAGGCGGAAACACCATATATTTT.